Below, 17 T cell receptor beta chains from the same sample are listed, as sequenced in a study of blood T cell repertoires in COVID-19. Data came from immunoSEQ multiplex PCR; TCRdb stores just in-frame clones and leaves some out. In the table there are over 250,000 clones, 75% to 90% of which are singletons. The sequencing sample was made of peripheral blood. The receptor source for this set is a middle-aged man with acute or convalescent COVID-19.

J is TRBJ1-6 and V is TRBV11-2; D may be TRBD1 (6 bases). In germline, CDR1 is SGHAT, CDR2 FQNNGV. The CDR3 length is 18 residues. Deletions cut 8 bases from V and 0 bases from J, with 20 bases between. The CDR3 here is CASHRGGSLSSYNSPLHF. The CDR3 nucleotides are TGTGCCAGCCACAGAGGGGGTTCCCTTAGCTCCTATAATTCACCCCTCCACTTT. The whole variable domain, filled in from reference TRBV11-2 and TRBJ1-6, reads EAGVAQSPRYKIIEKRQSVAFWCNPISGHATLYWYQQILGQGPKLLIQFQNNGVVDDSQLPKDRFSAERLKGVDSTLKIQPAKLEDSAVYLCASHRGGSLSSYNSPLHFGNGTRLTVT.

The chain links TRBV2 to TRBJ1-2, with TRBD1 identical over 10 bases. Germline assignment: CDR1 SNHLY and CDR2 FYNNEI. The CDR3 runs 15 residues. V shed 7 bases, J shed 2 bases, and the junction held 7 bases outside the gene matches. The CDR3 spells CASTKSGQGNYGYTF. The CDR3 DNA reads as TGTGCCAGCACCAAGTCGGGACAGGGGAACTATGGCTACACCTTC.

The V and J genes are TRBV3-1 (or the pseudogene TRBV3-2) and TRBJ1-1; D not resolved. The V gene's germline CDR1 is LGHDT and CDR2 YNNKEL (reference sequence). The V end was cut by 3 bases, the J end by 8 bases, with 10 bases between. This CDR3 is built from 12 residues. CDR3 sequence (DNA): TGTGCCAGCAGCCATAACCCAGGAGAAGCTTTCTTT. As protein: CASSHNPGEAFF.

The J gene is TRBJ1-1, the V gene TRBV10-1; D ambiguous. This CDR3 region has 13 residues. With 5 bases removed from V and 0 bases from J, the gap between germline ends came to 7 bases. Germline lookup yields CDR1 WNHNN and CDR2 SYGVQD (reference sequence). CDR3 region: CASSQQMNTEAFF. The DNA of the CDR3 is TGCGCCAGCAGTCAACAGATGAACACTGAAGCTTTCTTT.

This chain connects TRBV7-8 to TRBJ1-2, with 7 bases aligning to TRBD1. The trim removed 5 bases at V and 3 bases at J, leaving 12 bases unmatched. The CDR3 spans 16 residues. Germline CDR1 reads SGHVS; CDR2 reads FQNEAQ. For the CDR3, the DNA is TGTGCCAGCAGCCCAGTGGTCGGGACAGAACACTATGGCTACACCTTC. This sequence encodes CASSPVVGTEHYGYTF.

This clone was recorded only once. The chain carries TRBV2 and TRBJ2-5, with a weak D call TRBD1 (6 bases). CDR1 is SNHLY, CDR2 FYNNEI, per germline. V shed 4 bases and J shed 0 bases, with 15 bases lying between them. The CDR3 has 16 amino acids. CDR3 region: CASSVRDTLYQETQYF. The CDR3 region has the DNA TGTGCCAGCAGTGTAAGGGACACCTTGTACCAAGAGACCCAGTACTTC.

The V and J genes are TRBV7-2 and TRBJ2-3; weak D call: TRBD1 (7 bases). CDR3 size: 14 residues. The germline V gene has CDR1 SGHTA and CDR2 FQGNSA. V lost 6 bases and J lost 2, with 12 bases in between. CDR3 sequence: CASRRDRYTDTQYF. In DNA form, the CDR3 reads TGTGCCAGCAGGCGGGACAGATACACAGATACGCAGTATTTT.

This clone turned up a few times. J is TRBJ2-1 and V is TRBV19, with TRBD2 identical over 8 bases. The CDR3 has 16 amino acids. Per the germline V gene, CDR1 is LNHDA and CDR2 is SQIVND (reference sequence). J lost 1 base, V lost 7 bases, and 9 bases had no gene match. The CDR3 DNA reads TGTGCCAGTACCCCATTAGCGGGGCCTTCCTACAATGAGCAGTTCTTC. This translates into CASTPLAGPSYNEQFF.

V is TRBV30 and J is TRBJ1-2, with TRBD1 matching over 12 bases. V dropped 3 bases and J dropped 5; count of bases not matched to a gene: 7. This CDR3 spans 15 amino acids. Germline CDR1 reads GTSNPN; CDR2 reads SVGIG (reference sequence). CDR3 protein: CAWRKGTGGWYGYTF. The DNA of the CDR3 is TGTGCCTGGAGGAAAGGGACAGGGGGCTGGTATGGCTACACCTTC.

This clone was detected a few times. An end of the junction does not agree with germline; a read error may underlie this. This chain uses TRBV7-2 with TRBJ1-1, with 9 bases aligning to TRBD1. The CDR3 loop spans 17 amino acids. Germline V gene sequence: CDR1 SGHTA, CDR2 FQGNSA. CDR3 residues: CASRPSLRQGVNAEAFF. CDR3 DNA: TGTGCCAGCAGACCCTCCCTCAGACAGGGGGTGAACGCTGAAGCTTTCTTT.

V and J are TRBV16 and TRBJ2-3; possibly TRBD2 for D (6 bases). This CDR3 spans 17 amino acids. CDR1 and CDR2 from the germline V gene are KGHSY and FQNENV. Trimming took off 3 bases at V and 0 bases at J, with 16 bases between the two ends. CDR3 amino acids: CASSHPRGDQSTDTQYF. In DNA form, the CDR3 reads TGTGCCAGCAGCCATCCCCGCGGGGACCAAAGCACAGATACGCAGTATTTT.

The rearrangement uses TRBV27 and TRBJ1-1; maybe TRBD1 (5 bases). CDR3 length equals 15 residues. Germline V gives CDR1 MNHEY, CDR2 SMNVEV (reference sequence). The V end lost 1 base, the J end lost 3 bases, and 12 bases lay between the germline ends. The chain's CDR3 is CASSLYRGTHTEAFF. In nucleotides, the CDR3 is TGTGCCAGCAGTTTATATCGGGGGACCCACACTGAAGCTTTCTTT.

The chain links TRBV10-3 to TRBJ1-1; 7 nucleotides line up with TRBD1. The length of the CDR3 is 16 residues. Germline CDR1 is ENHRY and CDR2 is SYGVKD. Losses at the gene ends were 3 bases for V and 3 bases for J; bases not matched to a gene: 10. CDR3 in amino acids: CAISDPDRGHYTEAFF. CDR3 DNA sequence: TGTGCCATCAGTGACCCCGATAGGGGGCATTACACTGAAGCTTTCTTT.

This clone was seen a few times. The chain links TRBV9 to TRBJ2-5; 10 bases line up with TRBD1. Germline CDR1 SGDLS, CDR2 YYNGEE. V shed 3 bases, J shed 5 bases, and the junction held 4 bases outside the gene matches. This CDR3 is 14 amino acids long. Here the CDR3 DNA reads TGTGCCAGCAGCGCCAGGACAGGGGGTGAGACCCAGTACTTC. Residues: CASSARTGGETQYF.

The J gene is TRBJ2-7, the V gene TRBV6-1; weak D call: TRBD1 (5 bases). Trimming removed 0 bases at V and 3 bases at J, with 18 bases between. CDR1 is MNHNS, CDR2 SASEGT, per germline. The CDR3 is 17 amino acids. The DNA of the CDR3 is TGTGCCAGCAGTGAAGCGTTGACAGCCCTGGGCGGCTACGAGCAGTACTTC. Its translation is CASSEALTALGGYEQYF.

This chain uses TRBV6-6 with TRBJ1-3; 7 bases match TRBD1. Germline assignment: CDR1 MNHNY and CDR2 SVGAGI (reference sequence). CDR3 length: 15 residues. Trimming at V came to 4 bases and at J to 1 base, leaving 4 bases not matched to a gene. This CDR3 reads CASSSVTGSGNTIYF. CDR3 DNA: TGTGCCAGCAGTTCGGTGACAGGGTCTGGAAACACCATATATTTT.

V and J are TRBV7-6 and TRBJ2-2; perhaps TRBD2 as D (6 bases). The CDR3 covers 13 residues. Deletions cut 5 bases from V and 5 bases from J, with 9 bases between. Germline V CDR1 and CDR2: SGHVS, FNYEAQ. The CDR3 sequence is CASSTRGTGELFF. CDR3 nucleotide sequence: TGTGCCAGCAGCACCCGGGGGACCGGGGAGCTGTTTTTT.